This TCR beta chain originates from a study of T cell responses to AZD1222 COVID-19 vaccine. Whole-study context: Investigators merged groups given second doses at roughly 4 or roughly 12 weeks.

This table comes from immunoSEQ multiplex PCR, and its TCRdb copy is limited to in-frame clones, with some not included. The sample includes 100,000 to 150,000 clones, around 87% of them seen just once. The germline V and J ends were trimmed by 6 bases and 1 base, with 10 bases remaining between them. The CDR3 runs 13 residues. The germline V gene has CDR1 LGHDT and CDR2 YNNKEL (reference sequence). The chain links TRBV3-1 (or the pseudogene TRBV3-2) to TRBJ2-7; unclear D gene. The sequence was obtained from an adult in good health. The material was peripheral blood, obtained on day 0 of AZD1222 vaccination. CDR3 sequence: CASSAGRSYEQYF. CDR3 bases: TGTGCCAGCAGTGCTGGACGATCCTACGAGCAGTACTTC.